This T cell receptor beta chain was identified in a study of cytomegalovirus exposure and HLA in healthy donors. Concerning this clone itself: No antigen is known for it.

Germline V lookup: CDR1 SGHNT, CDR2 YYREEE (reference sequence). The CDR3 sequence is 13 residues long. V was pared by 7 bases and J by 7 bases, with 14 bases between. TCRdb's copy holds only in-frame clones and misses some; the assay was immunoSEQ multiplex PCR. The table shows 150,000 to 200,000 clones, with approximately 90% occurring only once. Findings and caveats of the study: According to a subsequent analysis, TCR clusters identified in the first cohort showed a tendency to co-occur across the roughly 120 validation repertoires. There were a few CMV-associated chains whose specificity for CMV antigens was confirmed in vitro.

The chain employs TRBV5-4 and TRBJ2-2; possibly TRBD1 for D (5 bases). Sequences were obtained from PBMCs. The TCR sequence derives from a man in his late teens or twenties in good health and CMV-seronegative. The CDR3 protein is CASAGQEDGELFF. As DNA, the CDR3 is TGTGCCAGCGCAGGGCAAGAGGACGGGGAGCTGTTTTTT. The entire variable domain, with the rest obtained from reference TRBV5-4 and TRBJ2-2, is as follows: ETGVTQSPTHLIKTRGQQVTLRCSSQSGHNTVSWYQQALGQGPQFIFQYYREEENGRGNFPPRFSGLQFPNYSSELNVNALELDDSALYLCASAGQEDGELFFGEGSRLTVL.